This TCR beta chain emerged from a study of T cells in Graves' hyperthyroidism and ophthalmopathy. RNA transcripts provided the source from which TCR beta CDR3 regions were amplified. The HTBI primer set was used in a first-round RT-PCR of the TCR CDR3. A single record per CDR3 protein comes from TCRdb applying MiXCR to the multiplex PCR reads. The table shows under 750,000 distinct CDR3 sequences, with around a sixth occurring only once. The germline V gene encodes CDR1 KGHSH and CDR2 LQKENI. V was shortened by 5 bases and J by 4 bases, with 14 bases between the two germline ends. The length of the CDR3 is 14 residues.

Sequenced sample: blood. The chain recombines TRBV18 with TRBJ1-1; D call uncertain. The receptor was isolated from a woman aged 50 to 65 with Graves' hyperthyroidism that later progressed to Graves' ophthalmopathy. The CDR3: CASSADALATEAFF. CDR3 nucleotides: TGTGCCAGCTCAGCGGACGCCCTGGCCACTGAAGCTTTCTTT.